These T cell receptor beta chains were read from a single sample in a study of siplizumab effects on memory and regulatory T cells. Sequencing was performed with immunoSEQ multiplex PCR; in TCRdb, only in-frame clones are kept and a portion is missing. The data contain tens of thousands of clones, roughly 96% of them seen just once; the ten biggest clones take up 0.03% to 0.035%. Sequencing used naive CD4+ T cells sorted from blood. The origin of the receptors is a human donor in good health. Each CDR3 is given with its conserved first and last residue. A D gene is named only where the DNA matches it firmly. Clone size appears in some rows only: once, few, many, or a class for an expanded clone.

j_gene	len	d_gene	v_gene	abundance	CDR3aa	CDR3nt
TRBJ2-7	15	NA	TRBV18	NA	CASSARDRSSYEQYF	TGTGCCAGCTCAGCCCGGGACCGCAGCTCCTACGAGCAGTACTTC
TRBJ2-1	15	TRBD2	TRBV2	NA	CASSSGLAGGFRLFF	TGTGCCAGCAGTTCCGGACTAGCGGGGGGCTTCCGTCTGTTCTTC
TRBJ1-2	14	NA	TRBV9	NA	CASTPGRANYGYTF	TGTGCCAGCACCCCCGGCCGAGCTAACTATGGCTACACCTTC
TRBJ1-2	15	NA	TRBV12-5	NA	CASGLVQIQVYGYTF	TGTGCTAGTGGTTTGGTACAGATCCAAGTCTATGGCTACACCTTC
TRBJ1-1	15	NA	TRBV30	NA	CAWSVQMTGGTEAFF	TGTGCCTGGAGTGTACAAATGACAGGAGGCACTGAAGCTTTCTTT
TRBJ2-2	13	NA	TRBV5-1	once	CASSLGSTGELFF	TGCGCCAGCAGCTTGGGGAGCACCGGGGAGCTGTTTTTT
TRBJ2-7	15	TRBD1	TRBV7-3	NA	CASSSFDRGAYEQYF	TGTGCCAGCAGCTCCTTCGACAGGGGCGCCTACGAGCAGTACTTC
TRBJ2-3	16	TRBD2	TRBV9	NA	CASSAGGTRGTDTQYF	TGTGCCAGCAGCGCCGGGGGGACTAGAGGTACAGATACGCAGTATTTT
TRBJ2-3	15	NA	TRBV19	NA	CASSAGRGKTDTQYF	TGTGCCAGTAGTGCGGGACGGGGGAAGACAGATACGCAGTATTTT
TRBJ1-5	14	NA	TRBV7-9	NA	CASSPQQGAGPQHF	TGTGCCAGCAGCCCGCAGCAGGGCGCAGGGCCCCAGCATTTT
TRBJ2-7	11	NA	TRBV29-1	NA	CSATSSYEQYF	TGCAGCGCCACGAGTTCCTACGAGCAGTACTTC
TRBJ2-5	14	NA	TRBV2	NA	CASRAGTLQETQYF	TGTGCCAGCAGGGCCGGGACGCTCCAAGAGACCCAGTACTTC
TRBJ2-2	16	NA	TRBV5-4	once	CASSVGGGISSGELFF	TGTGCCAGCAGTGTAGGGGGCGGGATTTCATCCGGGGAGCTGTTTTTT
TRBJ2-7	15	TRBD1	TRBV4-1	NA	CASSQGQGNSYEQYF	TGCGCCAGCAGCCAAGGACAGGGGAATTCCTACGAGCAGTACTTC
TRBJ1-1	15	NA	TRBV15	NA	CATSREGQGYTEAFF	TGTGCCACCAGCAGAGAGGGGCAGGGGTACACTGAAGCTTTCTTT
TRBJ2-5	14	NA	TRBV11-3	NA	CASSSTGDQETQYF	TGTGCCAGCAGCTCTACGGGGGACCAAGAGACCCAGTACTTC
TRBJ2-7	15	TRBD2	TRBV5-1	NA	CASSLGGGATYEQYF	TGCGCCAGCAGCTTGGGCGGGGGGGCGACCTACGAGCAGTACTTC
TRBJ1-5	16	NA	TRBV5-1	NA	CASSLEPRATAQPQHF	TGCGCCAGCAGCTTGGAACCCAGGGCCACTGCTCAGCCCCAGCATTTT
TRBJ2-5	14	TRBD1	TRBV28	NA	CASCGAGGKETQYF	TGTGCCTCCTGTGGGGCAGGGGGTAAGGAGACCCAGTACTTC
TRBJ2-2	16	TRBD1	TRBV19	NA	CASRRPGTGNTGELFF	TGTGCCAGTAGAAGACCCGGGACAGGGAACACCGGGGAGCTGTTTTTT
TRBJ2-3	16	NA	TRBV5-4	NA	CASSFSDWIDTDTQYF	TGTGCCAGCAGCTTCAGTGACTGGATAGACACAGATACGCAGTATTTT
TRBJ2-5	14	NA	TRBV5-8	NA	CASSLWPTQETQYF	TGTGCCAGCAGCTTGTGGCCAACGCAAGAGACCCAGTACTTC
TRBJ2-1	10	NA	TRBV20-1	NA	CSVGTNEQFF	TGCAGTGTGGGGACAAATGAGCAGTTCTTC
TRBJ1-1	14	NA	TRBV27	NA	CASSLYPGVTEAFF	TGTGCCAGCAGTTTATACCCAGGGGTCACTGAAGCTTTCTTT
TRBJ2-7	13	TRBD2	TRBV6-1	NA	CASTPSGVYEQYF	TGTGCCAGCACACCTAGCGGGGTCTACGAGCAGTACTTC
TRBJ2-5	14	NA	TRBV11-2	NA	CASSRGRSQETQYF	TGTGCCAGCAGCAGGGGACGGTCTCAAGAGACCCAGTACTTC
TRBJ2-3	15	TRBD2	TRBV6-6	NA	CASSPGTSITDTQYF	TGTGCCAGCAGCCCCGGGACTAGCATCACAGATACGCAGTATTTT
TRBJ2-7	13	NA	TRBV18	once	CASSPTGSYEQYF	TGTGCCAGCTCACCAACAGGCTCCTACGAGCAGTACTTC
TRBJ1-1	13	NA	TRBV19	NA	CASSILWNTEAFF	TGTGCCAGTAGTATACTTTGGAACACTGAAGCTTTCTTT
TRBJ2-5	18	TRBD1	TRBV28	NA	CASSLRTGANLDQETQYF	TGTGCCAGCAGTTTAAGGACAGGGGCAAATCTAGATCAAGAGACCCAGTACTTC
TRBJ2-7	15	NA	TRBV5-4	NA	CASSDERTGYYEQYF	TGTGCCAGCAGCGACGAACGGACGGGTTATTACGAGCAGTACTTC
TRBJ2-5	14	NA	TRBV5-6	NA	CASSPGVGQETQYF	TGTGCCAGCAGCCCTGGGGTCGGGCAAGAGACCCAGTACTTC
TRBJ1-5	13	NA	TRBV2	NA	CASRGQGYQPQHF	TGTGCCAGCAGGGGGCAGGGGTATCAGCCCCAGCATTTT
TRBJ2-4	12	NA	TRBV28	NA	CASSLSRDFQYF	TGTGCCAGCAGTTTATCTCGGGATTTTCAGTACTTC
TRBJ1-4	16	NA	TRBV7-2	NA	CASSYLGAATNEKLFF	TGTGCCAGCAGCTACTTAGGGGCCGCAACTAATGAAAAACTGTTTTTT
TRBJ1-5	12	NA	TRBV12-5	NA	CASGTEFQPQHF	TGTGCTAGTGGGACCGAATTTCAGCCCCAGCATTTT
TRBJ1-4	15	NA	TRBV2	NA	CASSEAGATNEKLFF	TGTGCCAGCAGTGAAGCAGGAGCAACTAATGAAAAACTGTTTTTT
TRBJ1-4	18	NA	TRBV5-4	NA	CASSLGGGRGATNEKLFF	TGTGCCAGCAGCTTGGGTGGGGGCCGGGGAGCAACTAATGAAAAACTGTTTTTT
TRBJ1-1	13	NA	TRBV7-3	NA	CASSLNTNTEAFF	TGTGCCAGCAGCTTGAACACGAACACTGAAGCTTTCTTT
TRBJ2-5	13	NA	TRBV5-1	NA	CASSLASRETQYF	TGCGCCAGCAGCTTGGCTAGCCGGGAGACCCAGTACTTC
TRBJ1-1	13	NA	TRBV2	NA	CASGSASLTEAFF	TGTGCCAGCGGGTCGGCGTCCCTCACTGAAGCTTTCTTT
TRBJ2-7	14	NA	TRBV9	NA	CASSVGGNSYEQYF	TGTGCCAGCAGCGTAGGAGGGAACTCCTACGAGCAGTACTTC